The clone carrying this TCR beta chain was detected once. These data belong to a study of blood T cell repertoires in COVID-19. Study information: Samples of COVID-19 (acute and convalescent) were obtained from the United States, Italy and Spain.

Measured with immunoSEQ multiplex PCR; TCRdb has only the in-frame clones, and not every one. The profile covers about 250,000 clones, with nearly 95% appearing a single time and about 0.8% taken by the ten largest. Recruited during active infection, patients (from Seattle) were subsequently followed longitudinally. Germline loops: CDR1 SGHRS, CDR2 YFSETQ. The CDR3 contains 14 residues. The V end lost 4 bases, the J end lost 8 bases, and 13 bases lay between the germline ends. The sequence was collected from a young man with COVID-19, enrolled during active disease. V is TRBV5-1 and J is TRBJ1-6, with D maybe TRBD1 (6 bases). Sequencing was performed on peripheral blood. The CDR3 spells CASSLYEGDSPLHF. Written as DNA, the CDR3 is TGCGCCAGCAGCCTCTATGAGGGGGATTCACCCCTCCACTTT.